This TCR beta chain was retrieved from a study of blood T cells in healthy people across ages. Per sample, a minimum of 7 million PBMCs were isolated. The use of a sample-barcoded 5' primer and a J-beta primer mix characterized a second PCR of about 7 to 12 cycles. Per-sample output comprised a minimum of 2.5 million paired-end reads containing CDR3. TCRdb passed the 5' RACE reads through MiXCR, listing each CDR3 protein once. The sample shows 1.5 million to 2 million distinct CDR3 sequences, 28% of them seen only once. The ends lost 0 bases at V and 9 bases at J; junction bases unmatched: 12. The CDR3 runs 18 residues. Germline V CDR1 and CDR2: MNHEY, SVGAGI. Study findings and constraints: One million T cells yielded diversity estimates that were considered underestimates. Naive T cell percentage strongly correlated with TCR beta diversity.

About this clonotype itself: Its cognate antigen is unknown.

This chain connects TRBV6-5 to TRBJ1-6; TRBD1 matches at 9 bases. The receptor was derived from a woman in her 30s in good health. The sample consisted of blood. The CDR3: CASSYSRPGTGSSSPLHF. In DNA form, the CDR3 reads TGTGCCAGCAGTTACTCGAGGCCTGGGACAGGGTCGAGTTCACCCCTCCACTTT.